Detailed here is one T cell receptor (beta chain). The antigen is undetermined. This entry belongs to a study of PD-L1 blockade in urothelial cancer. On the study more broadly: Median T cell yield per blood sample was 110,000 to 150,000 cells. Study results and limitations: Below-median pretreatment blood TCR clonality predicted better survival.

This CDR3 is 18 amino acids long. The V gene lost 2 bases and the J gene lost 7 bases, with 24 bases spanning the gap. Germline V gene sequence: CDR1 LGHNA, CDR2 YNFKEQ. Synthetic TCR analog templates were added to each PCR reaction. Only in-frame clones appear in the TCRdb table, and some are missing; sequencing was by immunoSEQ multiplex PCR. This sample yields some 40,000 clones, of which 82% are seen a single time; about 17% belongs to the top ten. Pretreatment sampling and on-treatment sampling together yielded between 1 and 8 samples for each patient. Source: PBMCs, taken around atezolizumab (anti-PD-L1) treatment. The clonotype was recovered from a man aged 55 to 70 with urothelial cancer. The rearrangement joins TRBV4-2 to TRBJ2-1; maybe TRBD1 (8 bases). The CDR3 sequence is CASSQPGGQVGGNNEQFF. The CDR3 DNA sequence: TGTGCCAGCAGCCAACCGGGGGGACAGGTTGGGGGGAATAATGAGCAGTTCTTC.